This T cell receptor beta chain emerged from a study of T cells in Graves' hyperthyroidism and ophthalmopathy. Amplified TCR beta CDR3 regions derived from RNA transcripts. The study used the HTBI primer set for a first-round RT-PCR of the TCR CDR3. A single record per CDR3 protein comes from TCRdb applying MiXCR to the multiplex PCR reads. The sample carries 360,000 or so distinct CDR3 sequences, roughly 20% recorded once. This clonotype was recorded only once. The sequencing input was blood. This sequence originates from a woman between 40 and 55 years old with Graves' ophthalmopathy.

The CDR3 loop is CASRTGVITNTGELFF. CDR3 bases: TGTGCCAGCAGGACGGGGGTCATTACGAACACCGGGGAGCTGTTTTTT. The chain couples TRBV6-1 to TRBJ2-2; TRBD2 is a possible D gene (6 bases). The CDR3 spans 16 residues. Trimming pared 6 bases from V and 0 bases from J, leaving 14 bases between. Germline loops: CDR1 MNHNS, CDR2 SASEGT.